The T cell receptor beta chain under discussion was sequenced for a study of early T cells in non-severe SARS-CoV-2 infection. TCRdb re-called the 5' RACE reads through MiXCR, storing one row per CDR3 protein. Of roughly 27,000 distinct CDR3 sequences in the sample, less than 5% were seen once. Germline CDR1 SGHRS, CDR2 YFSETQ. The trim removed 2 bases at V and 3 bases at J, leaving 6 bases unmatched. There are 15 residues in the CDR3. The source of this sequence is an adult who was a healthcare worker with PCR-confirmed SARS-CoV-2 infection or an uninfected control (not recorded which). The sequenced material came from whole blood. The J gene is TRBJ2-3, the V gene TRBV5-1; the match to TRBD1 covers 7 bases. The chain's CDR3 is CASSLGTDATDTQYF. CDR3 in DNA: TGCGCCAGCAGCTTAGGGACAGATGCTACAGATACGCAGTATTTT.